The present T cell receptor beta chain was sequenced within a study of Graves' ophthalmopathy and Graves' hyperthyroidism. Study-wide context: Samples of peripheral blood were obtained at initial diagnosis, prior to treatment of any kind.

TCR beta CDR3 amplification used RNA transcripts. In the first round, RT-PCR was carried out with HTBI primers, and a multiplex PCR formed the second round. TCRdb itself ran the multiplex PCR reads through MiXCR, one entry per CDR3 protein. The sample yields 200,000 to 300,000 distinct CDR3 sequences, 45% seen once. A volume of around 10 ml of fresh peripheral blood supplied the PBMCs. The germline V gene has CDR1 LNHNV and CDR2 YYDKDF (reference sequence). This CDR3 contains 13 residues. Trimming stripped 7 bases from V and 6 bases from J, with 16 bases between. The material sequenced was peripheral blood. The sequence was obtained from an adult man with Graves' ophthalmopathy. V and J are TRBV15 and TRBJ2-7; maybe TRBD2 (5 bases). The CDR3 DNA follows: TGTGCCACCAAAGGGCGGGTCCCCGGCGAGCAGTACTTC. This encodes CATKGRVPGEQYF.